What follows are 2 T cell receptor beta chains derived from one specimen sequenced in a study of early T cells in non-severe SARS-CoV-2 infection. TCRdb re-called the 5' RACE reads through MiXCR, storing one row per CDR3 protein. The sample holds 35,000 to 50,000 distinct CDR3 sequences, around a quarter seen once. Sequenced material: whole blood, taken at baseline. These TCRs come from an adult who was a healthcare worker with PCR-confirmed SARS-CoV-2 infection or an uninfected control (not recorded which).

This chain joins TRBV18 and TRBJ2-2, with unresolved D. The V end was cut by 1 base, the J end by 9 bases, with 9 bases between. CDR1 and CDR2 (germline): KGHSH, LQKENI. This CDR3 has 13 amino acids. The CDR3 protein is CASSPRSQRELFF. The CDR3 coding sequence is TGTGCCAGCTCACCACGGTCCCAACGGGAGCTGTTTTTT.

This clonotype was observed a few times. This chain uses TRBV6-5 with TRBJ2-3; TRBD2 aligns across 11 bases. Germline values: CDR1 MNHEY, CDR2 SVGAGI. This CDR3 spans 15 amino acids. V shed 7 bases and J 6 bases; nucleotides not matched to a gene: 9. The CDR3 bases are TGTGCCAGCACCACTAGCGGGGGCGAGGGGGATACGCAGTATTTT. Residues: CASTTSGGEGDTQYF.